Sequencing of this TCR beta chain was carried out in a study of T cell repertoires in cytomegalovirus infection. CDR3 length: 14 amino acids. Germline CDR1 DFQATT, CDR2 SNEGSKA (reference sequence). Trimming removed 5 bases from V and 3 bases from J; junction bases left unmatched: 6. MiXCR, applied by TCRdb to the reads, yields one record per CDR3 protein. The sample lists about 130,000 distinct CDR3 sequences, more than 20% seen once, with roughly 33% in the top ten. This clonotype was seen only a few times. Antigen unknown. Regarding the study as a whole: HLA-C-restricted CMV-specific TCR beta clonotypes were dominant in the ex vivo response.

The sequence was collected from a human donor in good health (CMV status not recorded). Some clones in this sample may be carry-over from other donors' samples. The sample consisted of PBMCs, sequenced either directly or after in vitro stimulation (not recorded which). V and J are TRBV20-1 and TRBJ2-1; 8 nucleotides agree with TRBD2. The CDR3 protein is CSAPTSGHYNEQFF. In nucleotides, the CDR3 is TGCAGTGCTCCCACTAGCGGACACTACAATGAGCAGTTCTTC.